The following is a T cell receptor (beta chain) sequence with its context. The antigen remains undetermined. This specimen includes other DNA sequences encoding the same CDR3. The record originates from a study of shared clonotypes between healthy human individuals. Study at large: Each donor's CD8 memory used one plate, CD8 naive two, each CD4 subset three.

Trimming stripped 2 bases from V and 4 bases from J, with 15 bases between. The CDR3 covers 15 residues. CDR1 is MNHEY, CDR2 SVGAGI, per germline. CD8 cells classed as naive were CD45RO-negative and positively selected for CCR7, excluding terminally differentiated effector memory CD45RA+ cells. Healthy adults negative for HIV, lacking recent acute infections or vaccinations, served as donors. Only Caucasian adults living in Nashville, Tennessee served as donors. General study points: Although depth was large, rarefaction showed that sequencing of the sorted subsets was incomplete.

The table came from immunoSEQ multiplex PCR; TCRdb's copy has only in-frame clones and leaves some out. The table includes under 2,000,000 clones, about 95% detected once. The TCR was taken from a man between 18 and 29 years old in good health. The chain employs TRBV6-5 and TRBJ2-7; possible D gene TRBD1, 7 bases. The material sequenced was naive CD8+ T cells sorted from blood. The CDR3 DNA reads TGTGCCAGCAGTTACCTGGGGTCAGGGGGGTACGAGCAGTACTTC. This codes for CASSYLGSGGYEQYF.